These T cell receptor beta chains were read from a single sample in a study of blood T cells in healthy people across ages. TCRdb reprocessed the 5' RACE reads with MiXCR, giving one entry per CDR3 protein. Of over a million distinct CDR3 sequences in the sample, about 23% are singletons; the top ten hold approximately 0.7%. Another study also made use of these data, one on T cells of mothers and their children.

Sequenced sample: blood. The receptors derive from a girl aged 2-10 years in good health. The conserved cysteine and the conserved F or W are not part of the CDR3 here.

v_gene: TRBV7-9
CDR3aa: ASSKNRDRGVTQY

v_gene: TRBV28
CDR3aa: ASSSTSSPL

v_gene: TRBV6-5
CDR3aa: ASSSPVGEFTEAF

v_gene: TRBV12-3/TRBV12-4
CDR3aa: ASTEGTEEEDTEAF

v_gene: TRBV20-1
CDR3aa: SARATPGLAVAKNIQY

v_gene: TRBV7-2
CDR3aa: ASSERQGGEKLF

v_gene: TRBV6-1
CDR3aa: ASSARRPGHLATNEKLF

v_gene: TRBV7-2
CDR3aa: ASSLFGLQETQY

v_gene: TRBV6-1
CDR3aa: ASSEENRGYGYT

v_gene: TRBV7-2
CDR3aa: ASSYQPLSGNQPQH

v_gene: TRBV9
CDR3aa: ASSALLQGPGDTQY

v_gene: TRBV4-1
CDR3aa: ASSHSPGLGTETQY

v_gene: TRBV29-1
CDR3aa: SVEVTGLHDQY

v_gene: TRBV10-3
CDR3aa: AISASGKQETQY

v_gene: TRBV12-5
CDR3aa: ASGLFYMAGELF

v_gene: TRBV6-5
CDR3aa: ASSYRNSLGDEQF

v_gene: TRBV28
CDR3aa: ASSRGTSGLVEQF

v_gene: TRBV3-1
CDR3aa: ASSQGQGIETQY

v_gene: TRBV5-1
CDR3aa: ASSLRLFDSPLH

v_gene: TRBV29-1
CDR3aa: SVELRGEETQY

v_gene: TRBV7-2
CDR3aa: ASSLRSDFGYT

v_gene: TRBV29-1
CDR3aa: SVTDRGTCEQY

v_gene: TRBV7-2
CDR3aa: ASSSLIGEQF

v_gene: TRBV4-1
CDR3aa: ASSQSGQYTNIQY

v_gene: TRBV4-1
CDR3aa: ASSQHSQGADEQF

v_gene: TRBV4-1
CDR3aa: ASSQTTLPSSYNEQF

v_gene: TRBV2
CDR3aa: ATEGVDEQY

v_gene: TRBV7-2
CDR3aa: ASSLLGSPLH

v_gene: TRBV7-3
CDR3aa: ASSLKAGRTDTQY

v_gene: TRBV4-1
CDR3aa: ASSRGTSVRYNEQF

v_gene: TRBV29-1
CDR3aa: SVLQGKYNEQF

v_gene: TRBV5-1
CDR3aa: ASSLASGLPNEQF

v_gene: TRBV5-8
CDR3aa: ASSLGDFWTQY

v_gene: TRBV29-1
CDR3aa: SVEVQIRSSYEQY

v_gene: TRBV12-5
CDR3aa: ASGPDGPDNEQF

v_gene: TRBV11-1
CDR3aa: ATKPGQDSMNTEAF

v_gene: TRBV29-1
CDR3aa: SVESGPGANVLT

v_gene: TRBV6-6
CDR3aa: ASSPIPGQGNHEQF

v_gene: TRBV5-1
CDR3aa: ARSFRGTSGQETQY

v_gene: TRBV9
CDR3aa: ASSVYSGEPQETQY

v_gene: TRBV6-2/TRBV6-3
CDR3aa: ASSSRVIEASNEKLF

v_gene: TRBV6-2/TRBV6-3
CDR3aa: ASVFRTLGQRNTEAF

v_gene: TRBV27
CDR3aa: ASSPYGPRSVY

v_gene: TRBV5-6
CDR3aa: ASSPIREAPGELF

v_gene: TRBV7-2
CDR3aa: ASSSQGADEKLF

v_gene: TRBV11-2
CDR3aa: ASSLIGGYPEKLF

v_gene: TRBV20-1
CDR3aa: SAQGLSTEAF

v_gene: TRBV7-9
CDR3aa: ASSFSREGWYQETQY

v_gene: TRBV29-1
CDR3aa: SVVTGEETQY

v_gene: TRBV11-2
CDR3aa: ASSSFLSTPGHRNYGYT

v_gene: TRBV11-3
CDR3aa: ASSPGTGGSNYGYT

v_gene: TRBV2
CDR3aa: ASTQWSYNEQF

v_gene: TRBV29-1
CDR3aa: SVGQSNEKLF

v_gene: TRBV3-1
CDR3aa: ASSQDPAQRETQY

v_gene: TRBV7-9
CDR3aa: ASSFGDQAVSEQF

v_gene: TRBV11-2
CDR3aa: ASSLIPQTGWDGYT